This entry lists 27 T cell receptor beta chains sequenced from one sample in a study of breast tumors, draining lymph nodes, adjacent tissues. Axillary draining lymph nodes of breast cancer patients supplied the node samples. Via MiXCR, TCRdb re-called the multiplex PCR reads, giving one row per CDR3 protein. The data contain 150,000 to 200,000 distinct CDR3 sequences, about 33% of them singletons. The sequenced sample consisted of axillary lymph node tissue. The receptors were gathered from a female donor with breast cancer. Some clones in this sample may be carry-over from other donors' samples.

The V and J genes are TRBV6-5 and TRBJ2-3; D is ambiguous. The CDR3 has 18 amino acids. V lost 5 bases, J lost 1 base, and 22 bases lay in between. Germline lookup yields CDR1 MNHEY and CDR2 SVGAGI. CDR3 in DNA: TGTGCCAGCAGTCACCGAGAGGTAGACGGTACCGGCACAGATACGCAGTATTTT. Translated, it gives CASSHREVDGTGTDTQYF.

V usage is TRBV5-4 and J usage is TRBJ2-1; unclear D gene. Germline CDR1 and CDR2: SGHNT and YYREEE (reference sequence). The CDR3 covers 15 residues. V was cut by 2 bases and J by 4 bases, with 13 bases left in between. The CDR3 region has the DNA TGTGCCAGCAGCTTCGCAGGCACACCATACAATGAGCAGTTCTTC. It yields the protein CASSFAGTPYNEQFF.

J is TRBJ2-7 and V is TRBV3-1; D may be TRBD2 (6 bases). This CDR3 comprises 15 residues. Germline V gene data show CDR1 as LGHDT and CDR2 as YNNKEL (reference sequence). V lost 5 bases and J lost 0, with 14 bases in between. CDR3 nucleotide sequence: TGTGCCAGCAGCTTGACCGGGGGACCCTCCTACGAGCAGTACTTC. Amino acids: CASSLTGGPSYEQYF.

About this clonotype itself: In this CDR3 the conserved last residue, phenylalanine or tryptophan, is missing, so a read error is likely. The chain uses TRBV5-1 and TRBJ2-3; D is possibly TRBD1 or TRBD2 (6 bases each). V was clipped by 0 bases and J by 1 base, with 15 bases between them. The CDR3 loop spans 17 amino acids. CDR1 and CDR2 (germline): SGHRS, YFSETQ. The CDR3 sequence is CASSLGLGGRGTDTQYS. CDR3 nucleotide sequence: TGCGCCAGCAGCTTGGGGCTCGGGGGCAGGGGCACAGATACGCAGTATTCA.

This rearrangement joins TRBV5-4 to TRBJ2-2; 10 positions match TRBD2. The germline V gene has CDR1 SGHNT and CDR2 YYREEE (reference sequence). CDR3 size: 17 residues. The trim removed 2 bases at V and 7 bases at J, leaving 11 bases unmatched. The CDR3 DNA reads TGTGCCAGCAGCTTTCGGGGAGCGGGAGGGCCTATCGGGGAGCTGTTTTTT. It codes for CASSFRGAGGPIGELFF.

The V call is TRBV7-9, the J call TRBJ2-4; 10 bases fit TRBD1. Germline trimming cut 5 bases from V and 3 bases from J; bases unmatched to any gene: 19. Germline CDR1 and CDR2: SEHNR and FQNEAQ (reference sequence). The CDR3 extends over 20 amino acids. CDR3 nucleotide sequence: TGTGCCAGCAGCGAACCTAGGGACAGGGGATCCCCACATAGCAAAAACATTCAGTACTTC. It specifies CASSEPRDRGSPHSKNIQYF.

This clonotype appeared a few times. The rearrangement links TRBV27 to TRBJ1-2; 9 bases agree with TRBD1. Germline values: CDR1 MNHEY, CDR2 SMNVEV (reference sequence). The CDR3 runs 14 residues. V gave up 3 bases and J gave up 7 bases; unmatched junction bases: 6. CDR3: CASSLTDRGSGYTF. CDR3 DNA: TGTGCCAGCAGTTTGACGGACAGGGGCTCTGGCTACACCTTC.

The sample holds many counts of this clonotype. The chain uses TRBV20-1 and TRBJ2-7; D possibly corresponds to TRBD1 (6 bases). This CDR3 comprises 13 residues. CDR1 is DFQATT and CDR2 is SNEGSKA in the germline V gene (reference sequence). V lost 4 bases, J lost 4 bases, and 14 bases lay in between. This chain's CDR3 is CSANSGHNYEQYF. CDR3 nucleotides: TGCAGTGCTAATTCGGGACACAATTACGAGCAGTACTTC.

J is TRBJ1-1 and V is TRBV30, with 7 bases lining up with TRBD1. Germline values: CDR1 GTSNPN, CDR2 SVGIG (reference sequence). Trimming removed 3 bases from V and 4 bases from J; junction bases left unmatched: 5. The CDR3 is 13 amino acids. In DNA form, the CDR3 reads TGTGCCTGGAGAGGACAGGCCGGCACTGAAGCTTTCTTT. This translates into CAWRGQAGTEAFF.

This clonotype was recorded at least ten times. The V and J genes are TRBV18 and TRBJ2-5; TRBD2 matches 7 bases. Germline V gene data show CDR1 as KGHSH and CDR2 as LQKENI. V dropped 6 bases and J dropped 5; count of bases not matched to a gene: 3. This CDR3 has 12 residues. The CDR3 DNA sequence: TGTGCCAGCTCGCTGCGGGGGGAGACCCAGTACTTC. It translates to CASSLRGETQYF. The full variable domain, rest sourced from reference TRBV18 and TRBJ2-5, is NAGVMQNPRHLVRRRGQEARLRCSPMKGHSHVYWYRQLPEEGLKFMVYLQKENIIDESGMPKERFSAEFPKEGPSILRIQQVVRGDSAAYFCASSLRGETQYFGPGTRLLVL.

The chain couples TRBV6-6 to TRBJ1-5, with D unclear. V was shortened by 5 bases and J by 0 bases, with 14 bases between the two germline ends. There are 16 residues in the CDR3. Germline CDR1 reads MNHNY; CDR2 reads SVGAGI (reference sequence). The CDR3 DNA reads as TGTGCCAGCAGTCACCCCGACGGAAATAGCAATCAGCCCCAGCATTTT. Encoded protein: CASSHPDGNSNQPQHF.

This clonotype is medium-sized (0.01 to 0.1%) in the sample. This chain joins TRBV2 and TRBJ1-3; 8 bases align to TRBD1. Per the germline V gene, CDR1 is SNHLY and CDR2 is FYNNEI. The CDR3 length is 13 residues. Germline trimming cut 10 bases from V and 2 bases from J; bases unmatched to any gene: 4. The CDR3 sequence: CAIGQGAGNTIYF. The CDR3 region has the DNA TGTGCCATAGGACAGGGAGCTGGAAACACCATATATTTT.

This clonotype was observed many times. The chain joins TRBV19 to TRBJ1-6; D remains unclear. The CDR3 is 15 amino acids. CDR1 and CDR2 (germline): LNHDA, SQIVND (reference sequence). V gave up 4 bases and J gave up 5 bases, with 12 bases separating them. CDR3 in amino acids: CASSSRPADNSPLHF. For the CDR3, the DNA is TGTGCCAGTAGTAGTAGGCCAGCTGATAATTCACCCCTCCACTTT.

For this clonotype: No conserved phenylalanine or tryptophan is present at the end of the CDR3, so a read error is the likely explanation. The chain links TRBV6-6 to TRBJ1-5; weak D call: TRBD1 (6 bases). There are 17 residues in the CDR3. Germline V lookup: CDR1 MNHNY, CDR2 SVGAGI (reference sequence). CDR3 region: CAGSERAIRGGNQPQHL. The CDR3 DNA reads TGTGCCGGCAGTGAACGCGCCATCAGGGGTGGGAATCAGCCCCAGCATCTT.

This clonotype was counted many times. DNA for the CDR3: TGTGCCAGCAGCCTAGGGCGGCTCCAAGAGACCCAGTACTTC. Protein product: CASSLGRLQETQYF. The chain has TRBV7-6 and TRBJ2-5; D not certain. The germline V and J ends were trimmed by 5 bases and 1 base, with 11 bases remaining between them. CDR1 is SGHVS and CDR2 is FNYEAQ in the germline V gene. The CDR3 is 14 amino acids.

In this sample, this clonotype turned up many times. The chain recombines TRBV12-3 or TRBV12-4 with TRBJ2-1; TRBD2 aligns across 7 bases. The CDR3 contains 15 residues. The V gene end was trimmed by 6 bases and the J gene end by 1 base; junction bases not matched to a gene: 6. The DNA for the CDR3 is TGTGCCAGCAGCTTCTCGGGGGGATCCTACAATGAGCAGTTCTTC. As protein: CASSFSGGSYNEQFF.

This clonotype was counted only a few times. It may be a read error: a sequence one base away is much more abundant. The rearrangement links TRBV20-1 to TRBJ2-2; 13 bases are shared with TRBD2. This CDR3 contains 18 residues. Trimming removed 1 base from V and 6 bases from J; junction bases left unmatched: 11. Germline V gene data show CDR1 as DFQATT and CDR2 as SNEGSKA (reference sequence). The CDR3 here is CSARGGTSGTRFAGELFF. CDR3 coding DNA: TGCAGTGCTAGAGGTGGGACTAGCGGGACTCGGTTCGCCGGGGAGCTGTTTTTT.

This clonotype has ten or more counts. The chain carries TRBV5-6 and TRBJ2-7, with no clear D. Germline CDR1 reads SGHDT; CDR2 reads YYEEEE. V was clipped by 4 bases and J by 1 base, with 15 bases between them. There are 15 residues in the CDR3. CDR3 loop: CASSAPTQPSYEQYF. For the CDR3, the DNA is TGTGCCAGCAGCGCGCCGACCCAGCCATCCTACGAGCAGTACTTC. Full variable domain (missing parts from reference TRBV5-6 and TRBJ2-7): DAGVTQSPTHLIKTRGQQVTLRCSPKSGHDTVSWYQQALGQGPQFIFQYYEEEERQRGNFPDRFSGHQFPNYSSELNVNALLLGDSALYLCASSAPTQPSYEQYFGPGTRLTVT.

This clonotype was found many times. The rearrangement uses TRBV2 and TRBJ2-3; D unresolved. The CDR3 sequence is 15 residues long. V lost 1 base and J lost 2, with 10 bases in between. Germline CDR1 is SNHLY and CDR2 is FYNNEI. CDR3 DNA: TGTGCCAGCAGTGAAGGTCTTGTGACCACAGATACGCAGTATTTT. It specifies CASSEGLVTTDTQYF.

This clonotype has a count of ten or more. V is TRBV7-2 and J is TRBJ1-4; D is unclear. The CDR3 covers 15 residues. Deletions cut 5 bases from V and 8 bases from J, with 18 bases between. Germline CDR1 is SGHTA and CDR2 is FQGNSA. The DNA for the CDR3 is TGTGCCAGCAGCCCCCAGGAGGCCCTCCTAGAAAAACTGTTTTTT. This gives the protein CASSPQEALLEKLFF.

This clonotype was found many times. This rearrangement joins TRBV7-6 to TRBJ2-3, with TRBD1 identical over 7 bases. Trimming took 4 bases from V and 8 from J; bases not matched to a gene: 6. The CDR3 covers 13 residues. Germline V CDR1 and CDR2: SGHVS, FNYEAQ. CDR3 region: CASSSETGTTQYF. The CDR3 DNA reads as TGTGCCAGCAGCTCCGAGACAGGGACTACGCAGTATTTT.

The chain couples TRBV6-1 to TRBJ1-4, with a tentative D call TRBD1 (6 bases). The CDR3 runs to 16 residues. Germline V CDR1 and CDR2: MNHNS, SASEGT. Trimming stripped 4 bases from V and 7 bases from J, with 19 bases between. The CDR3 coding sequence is TGTGCCAGCAGTGCTAAGGGTTGGGGGCGCATTGAAAAACTGTTTTTT. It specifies CASSAKGWGRIEKLFF.

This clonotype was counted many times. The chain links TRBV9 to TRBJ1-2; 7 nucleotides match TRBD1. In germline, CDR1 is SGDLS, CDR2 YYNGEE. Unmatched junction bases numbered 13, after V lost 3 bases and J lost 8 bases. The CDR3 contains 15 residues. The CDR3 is CASSERSHQGEGYTF. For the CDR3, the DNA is TGTGCCAGCAGCGAACGGTCTCACCAGGGGGAAGGCTACACCTTC.

The CDR3 here is CASSRTRGLAGSETQYF. The DNA of the CDR3 is TGTGCCAGCAGTCGTACGCGGGGACTAGCGGGTTCAGAGACCCAGTACTTC. This chain connects TRBV3-1 to TRBJ2-5; 12 nucleotides agree with TRBD2. Germline V gene lookup returns CDR1 LGHDT and CDR2 YNNKEL (reference sequence). V dropped 6 bases and J dropped 4; count of bases not matched to a gene: 12. CDR3 length: 17 amino acids.

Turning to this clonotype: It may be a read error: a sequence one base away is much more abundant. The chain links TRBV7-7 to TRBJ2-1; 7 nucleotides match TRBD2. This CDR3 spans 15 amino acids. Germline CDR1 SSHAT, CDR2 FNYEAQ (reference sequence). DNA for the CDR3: TGTGCTAGCAGCTTACTAGCGACAAATTACAATGAGCAGTTCTTC. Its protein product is CASSLLATNYNEQFF.

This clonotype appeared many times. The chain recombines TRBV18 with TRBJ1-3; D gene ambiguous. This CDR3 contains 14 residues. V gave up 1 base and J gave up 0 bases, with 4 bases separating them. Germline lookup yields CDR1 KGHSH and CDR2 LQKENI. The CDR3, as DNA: TGTGCCAGCTCACCACGAGCCTCTGGAAACACCATATATTTT. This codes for CASSPRASGNTIYF.

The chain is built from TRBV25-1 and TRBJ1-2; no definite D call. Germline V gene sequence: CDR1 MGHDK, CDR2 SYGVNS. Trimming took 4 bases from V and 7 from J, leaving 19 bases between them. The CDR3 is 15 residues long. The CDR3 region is CASSASGILAVGYTF. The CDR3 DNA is TGTGCCAGCAGTGCTAGTGGGATACTTGCGGTTGGCTACACCTTC.